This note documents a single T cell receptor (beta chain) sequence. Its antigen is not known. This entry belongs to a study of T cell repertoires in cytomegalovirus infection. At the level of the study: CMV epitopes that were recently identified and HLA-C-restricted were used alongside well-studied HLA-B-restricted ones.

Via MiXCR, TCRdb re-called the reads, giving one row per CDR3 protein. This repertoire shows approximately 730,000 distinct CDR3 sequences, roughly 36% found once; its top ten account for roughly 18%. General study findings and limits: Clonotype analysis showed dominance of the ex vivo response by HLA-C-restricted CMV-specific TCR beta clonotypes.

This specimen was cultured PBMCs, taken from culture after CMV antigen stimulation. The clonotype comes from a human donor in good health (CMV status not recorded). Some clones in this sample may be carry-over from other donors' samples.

CDR3 sequence: CASSLEGPQDTEAFF. CDR3 nucleotides: TGCGCCAGCAGCTTGGAAGGGCCCCAGGACACTGAAGCTTTCTTT. The chain combines TRBV5-1 with TRBJ1-1; D is unresolved. CDR1 is SGHRS and CDR2 is YFSETQ in the germline V gene. The CDR3 runs to 15 residues. Trimming cost V 0 bases and J 3 bases, with 12 bases left between them.